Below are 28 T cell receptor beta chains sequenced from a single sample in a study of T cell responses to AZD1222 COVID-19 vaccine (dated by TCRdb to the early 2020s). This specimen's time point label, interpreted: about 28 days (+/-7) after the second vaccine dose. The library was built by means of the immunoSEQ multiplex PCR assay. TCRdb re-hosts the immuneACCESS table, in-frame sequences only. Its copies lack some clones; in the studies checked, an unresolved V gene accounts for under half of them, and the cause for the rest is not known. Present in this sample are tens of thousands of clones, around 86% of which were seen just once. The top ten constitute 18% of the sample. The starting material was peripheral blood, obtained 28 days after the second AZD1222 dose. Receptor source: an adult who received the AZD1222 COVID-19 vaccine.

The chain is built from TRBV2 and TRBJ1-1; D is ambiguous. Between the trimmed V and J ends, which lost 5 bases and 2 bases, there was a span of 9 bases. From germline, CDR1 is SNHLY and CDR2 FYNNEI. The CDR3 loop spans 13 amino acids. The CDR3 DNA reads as TGTGCCAGCAGTCAGGTGGCTAACACTGAAGCTTTCTTT. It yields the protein CASSQVANTEAFF.

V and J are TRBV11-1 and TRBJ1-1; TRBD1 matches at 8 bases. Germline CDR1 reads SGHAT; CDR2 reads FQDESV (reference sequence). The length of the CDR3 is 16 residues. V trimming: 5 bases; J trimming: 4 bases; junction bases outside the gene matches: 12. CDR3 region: CASSPPQGVIFTEAFF. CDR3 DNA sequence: TGTGCCAGCAGCCCCCCACAGGGGGTTATCTTCACTGAAGCTTTCTTT. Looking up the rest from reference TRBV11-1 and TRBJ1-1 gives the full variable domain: EAEVAQSPRYKITEKSQAVAFWCDPISGHATLYWYRQILGQGPELLVQFQDESVVDDSQLPKDRFSAERLKGVDSTLKIQPAELGDSAMYLCASSPPQGVIFTEAFFGQGTRLTVV.

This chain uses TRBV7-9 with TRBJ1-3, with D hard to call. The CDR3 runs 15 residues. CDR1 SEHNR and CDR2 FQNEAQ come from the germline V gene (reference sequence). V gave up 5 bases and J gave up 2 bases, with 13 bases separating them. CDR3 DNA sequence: TGTGCCAGCAGCCGACGGACGGTAACTGGAAACACCATATATTTT. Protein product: CASSRRTVTGNTIYF.

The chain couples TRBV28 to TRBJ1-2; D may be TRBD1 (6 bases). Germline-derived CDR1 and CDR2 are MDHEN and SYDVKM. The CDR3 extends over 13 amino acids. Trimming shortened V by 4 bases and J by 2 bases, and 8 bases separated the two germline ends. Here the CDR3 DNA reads TGTGCCAGCAGTTCCCAGGGGAACTATGGCTACACCTTC. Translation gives CASSSQGNYGYTF.

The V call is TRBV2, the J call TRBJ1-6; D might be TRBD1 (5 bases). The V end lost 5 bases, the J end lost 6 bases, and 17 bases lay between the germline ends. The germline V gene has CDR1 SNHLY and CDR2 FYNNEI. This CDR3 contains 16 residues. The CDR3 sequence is CASSPRQILTNSPLHF. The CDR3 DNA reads TGTGCCAGCAGTCCCCGACAGATTTTAACTAATTCACCCCTCCACTTT.

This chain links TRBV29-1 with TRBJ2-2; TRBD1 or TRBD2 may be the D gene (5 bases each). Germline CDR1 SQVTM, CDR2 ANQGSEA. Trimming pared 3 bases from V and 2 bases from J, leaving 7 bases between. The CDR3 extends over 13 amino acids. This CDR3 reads CSVEGPNTGELFF. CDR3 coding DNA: TGCAGCGTTGAGGGACCCAACACCGGGGAGCTGTTTTTT.

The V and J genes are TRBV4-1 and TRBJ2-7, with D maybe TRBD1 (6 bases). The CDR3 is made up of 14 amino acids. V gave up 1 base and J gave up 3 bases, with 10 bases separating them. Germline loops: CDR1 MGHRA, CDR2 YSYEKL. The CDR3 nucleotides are TGCGCCAGCAGCCAAGTAGGCAGGGGCTACGAGCAGTACTTC. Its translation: CASSQVGRGYEQYF.

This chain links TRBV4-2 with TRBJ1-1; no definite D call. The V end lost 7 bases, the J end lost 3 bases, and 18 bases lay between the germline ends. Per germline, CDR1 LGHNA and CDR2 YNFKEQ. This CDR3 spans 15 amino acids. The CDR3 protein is CASKNPTQVHTEAFF. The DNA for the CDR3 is TGTGCCAGCAAGAACCCAACACAAGTGCACACTGAAGCTTTCTTT.

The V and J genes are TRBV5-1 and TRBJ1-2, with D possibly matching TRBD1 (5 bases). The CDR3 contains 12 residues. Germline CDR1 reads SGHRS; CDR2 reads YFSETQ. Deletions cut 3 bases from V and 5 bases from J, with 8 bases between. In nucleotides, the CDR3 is TGCGCCAGCAGCTCGGGACCTTATGGCTACACCTTC. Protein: CASSSGPYGYTF. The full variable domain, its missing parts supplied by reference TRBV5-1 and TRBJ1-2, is KAGVTQTPRYLIKTRGQQVTLSCSPISGHRSVSWYQQTPGQGLQFLFEYFSETQRNKGNFPGRFSGRQFSNSRSEMNVSTLELGDSALYLCASSSGPYGYTFGSGTRLTVV.

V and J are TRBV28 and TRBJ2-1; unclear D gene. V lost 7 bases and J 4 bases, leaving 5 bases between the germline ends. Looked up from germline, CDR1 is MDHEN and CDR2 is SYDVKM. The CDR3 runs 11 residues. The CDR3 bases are TGTGCCAGCAAAACTTACAATGAGCAGTTCTTC. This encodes CASKTYNEQFF.

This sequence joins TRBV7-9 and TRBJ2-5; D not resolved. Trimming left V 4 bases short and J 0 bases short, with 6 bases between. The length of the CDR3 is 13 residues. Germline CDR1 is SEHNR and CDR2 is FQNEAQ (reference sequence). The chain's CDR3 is CASSSLYQETQYF. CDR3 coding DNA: TGTGCCAGCAGCTCCCTCTACCAAGAGACCCAGTACTTC.

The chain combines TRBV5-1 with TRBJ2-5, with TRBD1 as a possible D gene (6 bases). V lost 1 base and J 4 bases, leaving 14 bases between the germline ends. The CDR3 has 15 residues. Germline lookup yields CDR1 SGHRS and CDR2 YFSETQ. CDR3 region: CASSLNRVKRETQYF. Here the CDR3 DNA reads TGCGCCAGCAGCTTGAACAGGGTAAAAAGAGAGACCCAGTACTTC.

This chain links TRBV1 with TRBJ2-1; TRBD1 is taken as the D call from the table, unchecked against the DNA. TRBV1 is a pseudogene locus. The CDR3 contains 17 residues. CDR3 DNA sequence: TGCACCAGCAGCCAGGGTCTACAGGGAAGAGGGGACAATGAGCAGTTCTTC. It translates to CTSSQGLQGRGDNEQFF.

The CDR3 DNA sequence: TGTGCCAGCAGTCCCCGACAGGCGGAGCAGTACTTC. This translates into CASSPRQAEQYF. This chain uses TRBV28 with TRBJ2-7; D possibly corresponds to TRBD1 (6 bases). The CDR3 runs 12 residues. CDR1 MDHEN and CDR2 SYDVKM come from the germline V gene. V was cut by 5 bases and J by 7 bases, with 12 bases left in between.

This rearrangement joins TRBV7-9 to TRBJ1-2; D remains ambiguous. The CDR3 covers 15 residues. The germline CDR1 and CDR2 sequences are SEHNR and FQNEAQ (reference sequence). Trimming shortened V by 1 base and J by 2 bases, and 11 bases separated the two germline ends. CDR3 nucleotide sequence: TGTGCCAGCAGCTTAGTGCCAGGCTACAACTATGGCTACACCTTC. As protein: CASSLVPGYNYGYTF.

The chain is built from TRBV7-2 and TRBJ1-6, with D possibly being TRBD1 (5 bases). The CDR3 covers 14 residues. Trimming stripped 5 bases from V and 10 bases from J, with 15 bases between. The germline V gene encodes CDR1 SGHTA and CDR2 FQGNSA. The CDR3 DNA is TGTGCCAGCAGCGCCAGGAGGGGAGTCTCACCCCTCCACTTT. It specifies CASSARRGVSPLHF.

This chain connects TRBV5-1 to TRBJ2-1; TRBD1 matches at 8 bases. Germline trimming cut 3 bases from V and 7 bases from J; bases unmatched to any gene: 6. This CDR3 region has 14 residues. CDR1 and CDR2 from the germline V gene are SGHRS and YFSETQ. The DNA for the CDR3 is TGCGCCAGCAGCTATGGACAGGGAAGGAATGAGCAGTTCTTC. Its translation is CASSYGQGRNEQFF.

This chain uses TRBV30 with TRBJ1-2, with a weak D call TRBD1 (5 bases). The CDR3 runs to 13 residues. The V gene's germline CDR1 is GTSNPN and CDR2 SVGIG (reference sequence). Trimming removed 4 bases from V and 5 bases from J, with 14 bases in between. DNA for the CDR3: TGTGCCTGGACGCCCTCGACAGAATATGGCTACACCTTC. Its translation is CAWTPSTEYGYTF.

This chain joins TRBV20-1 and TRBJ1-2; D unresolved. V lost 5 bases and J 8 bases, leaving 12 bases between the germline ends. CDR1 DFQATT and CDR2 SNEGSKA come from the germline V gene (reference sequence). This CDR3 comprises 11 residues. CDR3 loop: CSAGTSRGYTF. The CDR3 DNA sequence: TGCAGTGCTGGTACATCAAGGGGCTACACCTTC.

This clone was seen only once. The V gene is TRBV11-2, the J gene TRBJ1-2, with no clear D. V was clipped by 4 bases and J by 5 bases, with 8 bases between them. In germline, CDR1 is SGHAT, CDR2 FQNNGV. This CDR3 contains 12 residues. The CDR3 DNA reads TGTGCCAGCAGCTCCTCCCTGTATGGCTACACCTTC. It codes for CASSSSLYGYTF.

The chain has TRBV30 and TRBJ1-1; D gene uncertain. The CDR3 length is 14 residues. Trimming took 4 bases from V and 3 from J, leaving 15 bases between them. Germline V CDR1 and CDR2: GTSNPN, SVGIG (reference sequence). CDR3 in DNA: TGTGCCTGGATACGTCCGCCTGGGGACACTGAAGCTTTCTTT. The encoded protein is CAWIRPPGDTEAFF.

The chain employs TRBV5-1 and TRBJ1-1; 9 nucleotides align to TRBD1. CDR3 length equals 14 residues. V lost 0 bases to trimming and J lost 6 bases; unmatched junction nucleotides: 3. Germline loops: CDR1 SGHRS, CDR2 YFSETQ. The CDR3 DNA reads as TGCGCCAGCAGCTTGGACGGACAGGGGTCTGAAGCTTTCTTT. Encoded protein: CASSLDGQGSEAFF. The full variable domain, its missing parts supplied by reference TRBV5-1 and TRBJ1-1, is KAGVTQTPRYLIKTRGQQVTLSCSPISGHRSVSWYQQTPGQGLQFLFEYFSETQRNKGNFPGRFSGRQFSNSRSEMNVSTLELGDSALYLCASSLDGQGSEAFFGQGTRLTVV.

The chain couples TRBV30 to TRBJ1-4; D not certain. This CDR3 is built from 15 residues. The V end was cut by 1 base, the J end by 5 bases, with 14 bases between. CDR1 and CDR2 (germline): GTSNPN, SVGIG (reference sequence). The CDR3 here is CAWSDRQFTNEKLFF. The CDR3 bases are TGTGCCTGGAGTGACCGTCAGTTCACCAATGAAAAACTGTTTTTT.

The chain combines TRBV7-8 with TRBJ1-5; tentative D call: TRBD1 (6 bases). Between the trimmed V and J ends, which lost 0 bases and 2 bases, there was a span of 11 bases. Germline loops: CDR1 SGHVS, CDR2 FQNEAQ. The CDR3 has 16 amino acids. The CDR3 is CASSLASGGGNQPQHF. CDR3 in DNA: TGTGCCAGCAGCTTAGCCAGCGGGGGCGGCAATCAGCCCCAGCATTTT.

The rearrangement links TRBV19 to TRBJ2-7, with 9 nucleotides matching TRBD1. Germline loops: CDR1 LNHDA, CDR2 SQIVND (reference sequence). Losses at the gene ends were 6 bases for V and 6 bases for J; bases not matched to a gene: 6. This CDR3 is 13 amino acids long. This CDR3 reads CASSPDRGREQYF. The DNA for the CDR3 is TGTGCCAGTAGCCCGGACAGGGGTCGCGAGCAGTACTTC.

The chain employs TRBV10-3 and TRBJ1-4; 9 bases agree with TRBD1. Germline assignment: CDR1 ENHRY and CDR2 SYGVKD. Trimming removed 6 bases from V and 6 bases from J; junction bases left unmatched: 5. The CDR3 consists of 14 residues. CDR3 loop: CAIREQGADEKLFF. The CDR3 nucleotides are TGTGCCATCAGAGAACAGGGGGCGGATGAAAAACTGTTTTTT.

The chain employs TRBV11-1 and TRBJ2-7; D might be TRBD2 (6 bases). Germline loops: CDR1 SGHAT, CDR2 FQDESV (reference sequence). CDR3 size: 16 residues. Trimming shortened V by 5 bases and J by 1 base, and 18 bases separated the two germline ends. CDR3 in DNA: TGTGCCAGCAGCCGGCCCGGGACTCAAGGATCCTACGAGCAGTACTTC. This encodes CASSRPGTQGSYEQYF.

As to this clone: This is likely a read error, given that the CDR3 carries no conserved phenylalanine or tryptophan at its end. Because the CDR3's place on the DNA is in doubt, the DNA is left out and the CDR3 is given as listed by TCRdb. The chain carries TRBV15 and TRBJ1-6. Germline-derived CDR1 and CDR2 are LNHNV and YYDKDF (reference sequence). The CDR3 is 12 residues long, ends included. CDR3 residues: CATSRASHCRLV.